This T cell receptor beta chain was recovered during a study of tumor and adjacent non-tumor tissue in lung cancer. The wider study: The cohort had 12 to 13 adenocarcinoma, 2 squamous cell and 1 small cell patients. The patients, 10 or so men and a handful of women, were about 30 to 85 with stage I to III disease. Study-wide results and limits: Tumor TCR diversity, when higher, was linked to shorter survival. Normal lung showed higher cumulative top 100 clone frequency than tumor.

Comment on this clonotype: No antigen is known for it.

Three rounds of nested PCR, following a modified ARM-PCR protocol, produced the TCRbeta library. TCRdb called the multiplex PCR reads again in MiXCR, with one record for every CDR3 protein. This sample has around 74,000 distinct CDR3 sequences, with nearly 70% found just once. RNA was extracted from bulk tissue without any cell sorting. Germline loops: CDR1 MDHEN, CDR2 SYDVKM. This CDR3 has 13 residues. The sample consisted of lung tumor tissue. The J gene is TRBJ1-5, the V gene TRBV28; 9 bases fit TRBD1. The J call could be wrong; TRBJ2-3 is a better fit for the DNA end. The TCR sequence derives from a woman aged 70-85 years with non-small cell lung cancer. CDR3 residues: CANSRDRDQPQYF. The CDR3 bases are TGTGCCAACTCTCGGGACAGGGATCAGCCCCAGTATTTT.